This T cell receptor (beta chain) appears in the sequencing data of a study of blood T cell repertoires in COVID-19. Study-level information: COVID-19 samples collected from the United States, Italy and Spain covered acute and convalescent phases.

Source study methods: Nucleated cell number was recorded as an estimate derived from reference gene primer amplification. TCRdb's copy holds only in-frame clones and misses some; the assay was immunoSEQ multiplex PCR. V and J calls and clone size are those listed in that table; D and trimming were worked out from the DNA. The sample records about 300,000 clones, roughly 88% being singletons. This clone was seen a single time. Trimming shortened V by 2 bases and J by 4 bases, and 9 bases separated the two germline ends. Germline CDR1 is MDHEN and CDR2 is SYDVKM. This CDR3 is 14 amino acids long. The chain couples TRBV28 to TRBJ1-5; TRBD1 might be the D (6 bases). The TCR was taken from a woman in her twenties or thirties who had recovered from COVID-19. The sequencing sample was made of peripheral blood. The CDR3 region is CASSLSGQNQPQHF. The CDR3 DNA reads TGTGCCAGCAGTTTAAGCGGACAGAATCAGCCCCAGCATTTT.